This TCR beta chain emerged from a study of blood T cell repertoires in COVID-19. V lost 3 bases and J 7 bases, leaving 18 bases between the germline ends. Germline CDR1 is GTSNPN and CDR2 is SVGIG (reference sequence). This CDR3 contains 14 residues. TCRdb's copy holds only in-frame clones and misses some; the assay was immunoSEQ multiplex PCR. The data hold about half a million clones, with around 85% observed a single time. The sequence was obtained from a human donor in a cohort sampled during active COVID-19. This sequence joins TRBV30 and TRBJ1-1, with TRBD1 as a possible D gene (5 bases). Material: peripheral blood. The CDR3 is CAWRYPQGKDEAFF. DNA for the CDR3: TGTGCCTGGAGATATCCCCAGGGAAAAGATGAAGCTTTCTTT.